This T cell receptor (beta chain) appears in the sequencing data of a study of blood T cell repertoires in COVID-19. For the study at large: Acute and convalescent COVID-19 samples came from the United States, Italy and Spain. T cells, B-cell-depleted T cells, or PBMCs supplied cDNA or gDNA.

Per germline, CDR1 MNHEY and CDR2 SMNVEV (reference sequence). The CDR3 has 14 residues. Trimming left V 2 bases short and J 1 base short, with 9 bases between. TCRdb's copy holds only in-frame clones and misses some; the assay was immunoSEQ multiplex PCR. The sample yields 75,000 to 95,000 clones, around 90% seen once. V is TRBV27 and J is TRBJ2-7; D might be TRBD2 (6 bases). The sequence was obtained from a man aged 45-65 years with active COVID-19. The source material was peripheral blood. In DNA, the CDR3 is TGTGCCAGCAGTTTACGTGGGGGGTCCTACGAGCAGTACTTC. It encodes CASSLRGGSYEQYF.